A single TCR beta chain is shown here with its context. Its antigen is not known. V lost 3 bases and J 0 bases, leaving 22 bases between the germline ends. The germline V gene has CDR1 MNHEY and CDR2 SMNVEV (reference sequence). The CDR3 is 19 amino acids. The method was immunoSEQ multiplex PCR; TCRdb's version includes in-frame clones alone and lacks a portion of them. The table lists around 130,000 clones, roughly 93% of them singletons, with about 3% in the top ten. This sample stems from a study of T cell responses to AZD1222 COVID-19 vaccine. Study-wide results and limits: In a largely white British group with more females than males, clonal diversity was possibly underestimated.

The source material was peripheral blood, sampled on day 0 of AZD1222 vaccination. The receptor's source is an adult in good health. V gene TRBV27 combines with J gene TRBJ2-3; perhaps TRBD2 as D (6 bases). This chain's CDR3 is CASSLVAHAPSASTDTQYF. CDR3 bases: TGTGCCAGCAGTTTGGTAGCCCATGCCCCTAGCGCAAGCACAGATACGCAGTATTTT.